The next 12 T cell receptor beta chains were all read from a single sample in a study of patients and donors after allogeneic stem cell transplantation. MiXCR, run by TCRdb on the RT-PCR reads, gives a single entry per CDR3 protein. The repertoire holds a few hundred thousand distinct CDR3 sequences, with 12% to 15% as singletons. Sequenced: blood, either unsorted or a sorted T cell fraction (not recorded which). Receptors were obtained from a human donor who was either an allogeneic HSCT recipient or a stem cell or donor lymphocyte infusion donor (not recorded which). It is not recorded whose cells these are; they may come from a transplant donor.

This clonotype showed up many times. The chain combines TRBV7-8 with TRBJ1-2; D unclear. The V end was cut by 2 bases, the J end by 7 bases, with 17 bases between. The CDR3 loop spans 15 amino acids. Germline lookup yields CDR1 SGHVS and CDR2 FQNEAQ. The CDR3 region is CASSLMDGAGLGYTF. DNA of the CDR3: TGTGCCAGCAGCTTAATGGATGGTGCCGGGCTTGGCTACACCTTC. Together with reference TRBV7-8 and TRBJ1-2, the CDR3 gives the full variable domain: GAGVSQSPRYKVAKRGQDVALRCDPISGHVSLFWYQQALGQGPEFLTYFQNEAQLDKSGLPSDRFFAERPEGSVSTLKIQRTQQEDSAVYLCASSLMDGAGLGYTFGSGTRLTVV.

The chain uses TRBV13 and TRBJ2-7; 10 positions match TRBD1. CDR1 and CDR2 (germline): PRHDT, FYEKMQ (reference sequence). V lost 6 bases and J lost 4; bases outside the gene matches: 9. The CDR3 covers 15 residues. CDR3: CASSNSRQGAYEQYF. Here the CDR3 DNA reads TGTGCCAGCAGTAATTCGAGACAGGGGGCTTACGAGCAGTACTTC. The full variable domain, its missing parts supplied by reference TRBV13 and TRBJ2-7, is AAGVIQSPRHLIKEKRETATLKCYPIPRHDTVYWYQQGPGQDPQFLISFYEKMQSDKGSIPDRFSAQQFSDYHSELNMSSLELGDSALYFCASSNSRQGAYEQYFGPGTRLTVT.

The rearrangement uses TRBV7-6 and TRBJ2-1; possibly TRBD2 for D (5 bases). V was cut by 0 bases and J by 11 bases, with 11 bases left in between. The CDR3 totals 13 residues. Per germline, CDR1 SGHVS and CDR2 FNYEAQ. The chain's CDR3 is CASSLATRTQQFF. CDR3 nucleotide sequence: TGTGCCAGCAGCTTAGCGACCCGGACTCAGCAGTTCTTC.

This clonotype was detected a few times. V and J are TRBV20-1 and TRBJ2-7; D not certain. This CDR3 has 13 residues. CDR1 DFQATT and CDR2 SNEGSKA come from the germline V gene (reference sequence). V was trimmed by 3 bases and J by 2 bases, leaving 11 bases between them. Here the CDR3 reads CSASGSATYEQYF. DNA of the CDR3: TGCAGTGCTAGTGGCAGTGCCACCTACGAGCAGTACTTC.

The rearrangement uses TRBV6-4 and TRBJ2-1, with 12 bases lining up with TRBD2. V was pared by 4 bases and J by 9 bases, with 4 bases of the junction left unmatched. The CDR3 has 14 residues. Germline values: CDR1 MRHNA, CDR2 SNTAGT. CDR3 sequence: CASSALAGGGEQFF. The CDR3 nucleotides are TGTGCCAGCAGTGCTCTAGCGGGAGGGGGTGAGCAGTTCTTC.

This clonotype was seen repeatedly, ten times or more. The rearrangement joins TRBV9 to TRBJ2-1; 11 positions agree with TRBD2. The J segment lost 3 bases and the V segment lost 2 bases, leaving 4 bases of the junction unmatched. Germline CDR1 reads SGDLS; CDR2 reads YYNGEE. This CDR3 region has 16 residues. The CDR3 bases are TGTGCCAGCAGCGTGTCCGGGACTAGCGGCTACAATGAGCAGTTCTTC. Amino acid sequence: CASSVSGTSGYNEQFF.

The chain couples TRBV12-3 or TRBV12-4 to TRBJ1-6, with D hard to call. Trimming pared 4 bases from V and 7 bases from J, leaving 11 bases between. The length of the CDR3 is 14 residues. CDR3 DNA sequence: TGTGCCAGCAGTTCGCCAGCCATGAATTCACCCCTCCACTTT. Amino acids: CASSSPAMNSPLHF.

The chain carries TRBV28 and TRBJ2-3; D gene uncertain. Trimming removed 7 bases at V and 10 bases at J, with 15 bases between. CDR1 is MDHEN and CDR2 is SYDVKM in the germline V gene. The CDR3 sequence is 12 residues long. The CDR3 DNA follows: TGTGCCAGCACTTCGCTAAAGTTTCCGCAGTATTTT. Its translation: CASTSLKFPQYF.

In its sample, this clonotype was seen many times. The CDR3 sequence is CASSPRQFLNTEAFF. CDR3 in DNA: TGTGCCAGCAGTCCAAGACAGTTCCTGAACACTGAAGCTTTCTTT. This rearrangement joins TRBV2 to TRBJ1-1; maybe TRBD1 (5 bases). The germline V gene has CDR1 SNHLY and CDR2 FYNNEI. Deletions cut 5 bases from V and 0 bases from J, with 13 bases between. The CDR3 is 15 amino acids. The complete variable domain, with remaining parts taken from reference TRBV2 and TRBJ1-1, reads EPEVTQTPSHQVTQMGQEVILRCVPISNHLYFYWYRQILGQKVEFLVSFYNNEISEKSEIFDDQFSVERPDGSNFTLKIRSTKLEDSAMYFCASSPRQFLNTEAFFGQGTRLTVV.

This clonotype was detected only a few times. The chain links TRBV18 to TRBJ1-2, with 8 nucleotides matching TRBD1. This CDR3 region has 14 residues. CDR1 is KGHSH and CDR2 is LQKENI in the germline V gene. Trimming at V came to 4 bases and at J to 8 bases, leaving 9 bases not matched to a gene. The CDR3 region is CASSRDRTRSGYTF. CDR3 DNA sequence: TGTGCCAGCTCACGGGACAGGACGAGGTCAGGCTACACCTTC.

This clonotype was counted a few times. This sequence joins TRBV6-2 or TRBV6-3 and TRBJ2-7; maybe TRBD1 (6 bases). Germline V lookup: CDR1 MNHEY, CDR2 SVGEGT. CDR3 size: 13 residues. The V end lost 6 bases, the J end lost 3 bases, and 12 bases lay between the germline ends. CDR3 residues: CASREQGRYEQYF. As DNA, the CDR3 is TGTGCCAGCAGAGAACAGGGCCGCTACGAGCAGTACTTC.

The rearrangement joins TRBV2 to TRBJ2-7, with TRBD1 matching 11 bases. The CDR3 is 15 residues long. CDR1 is SNHLY and CDR2 is FYNNEI in the germline V gene. V trimming: 7 bases; J trimming: 4 bases; junction bases outside the gene matches: 9. The DNA of the CDR3 is TGTGCCAGCAAACTTCGGACAGGGGGCTATTACGAGCAGTACTTC. The encoded protein is CASKLRTGGYYEQYF.